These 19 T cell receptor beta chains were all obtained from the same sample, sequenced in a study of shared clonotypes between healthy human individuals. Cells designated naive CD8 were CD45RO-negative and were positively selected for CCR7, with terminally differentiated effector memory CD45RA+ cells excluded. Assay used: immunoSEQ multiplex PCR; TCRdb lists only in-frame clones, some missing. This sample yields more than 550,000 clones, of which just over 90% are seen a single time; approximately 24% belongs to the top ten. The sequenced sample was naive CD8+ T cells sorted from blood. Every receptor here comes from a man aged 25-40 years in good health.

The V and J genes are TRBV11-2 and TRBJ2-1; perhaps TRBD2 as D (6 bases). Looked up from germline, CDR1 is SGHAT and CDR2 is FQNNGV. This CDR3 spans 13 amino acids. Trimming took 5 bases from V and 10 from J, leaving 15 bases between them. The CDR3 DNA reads TGTGCCAGCAGCCTATTCTCCCTAGCGGAGCAGTTCTTC. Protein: CASSLFSLAEQFF.

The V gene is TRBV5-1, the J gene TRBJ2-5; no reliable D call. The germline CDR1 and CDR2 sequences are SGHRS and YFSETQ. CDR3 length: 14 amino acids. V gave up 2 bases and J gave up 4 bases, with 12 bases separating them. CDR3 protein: CASSFYSLVETQYF. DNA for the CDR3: TGCGCCAGCAGCTTCTACAGCCTTGTAGAGACCCAGTACTTC.

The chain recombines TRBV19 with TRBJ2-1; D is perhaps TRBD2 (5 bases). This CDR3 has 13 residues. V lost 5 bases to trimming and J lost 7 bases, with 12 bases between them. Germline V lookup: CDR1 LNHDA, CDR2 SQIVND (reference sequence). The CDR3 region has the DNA TGTGCCAGTAGTCAACGGCCGGGGAATGAGCAGTTCTTC. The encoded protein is CASSQRPGNEQFF.

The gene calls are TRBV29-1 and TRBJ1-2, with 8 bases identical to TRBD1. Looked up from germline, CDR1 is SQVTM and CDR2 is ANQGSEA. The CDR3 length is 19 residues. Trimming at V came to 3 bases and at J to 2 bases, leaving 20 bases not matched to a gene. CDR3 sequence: CSVEEGVMDRAGPNYGYTF. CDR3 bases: TGCAGCGTTGAGGAGGGTGTTATGGACAGGGCCGGTCCAAACTATGGCTACACCTTC.

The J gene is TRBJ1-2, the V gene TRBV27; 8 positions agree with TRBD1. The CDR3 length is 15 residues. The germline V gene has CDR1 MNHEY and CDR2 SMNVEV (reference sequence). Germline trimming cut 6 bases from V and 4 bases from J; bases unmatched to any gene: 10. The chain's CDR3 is CASRGADRGLYGYTF. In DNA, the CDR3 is TGTGCCAGCAGGGGGGCCGACAGGGGACTCTATGGCTACACCTTC.

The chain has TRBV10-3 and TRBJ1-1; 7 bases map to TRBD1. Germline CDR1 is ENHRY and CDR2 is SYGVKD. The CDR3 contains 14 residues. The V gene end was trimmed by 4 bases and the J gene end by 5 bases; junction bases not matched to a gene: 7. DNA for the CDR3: TGTGCCATCAGTGTCACAGGGGCAAGAACTGAAGCTTTCTTT. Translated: CAISVTGARTEAFF.

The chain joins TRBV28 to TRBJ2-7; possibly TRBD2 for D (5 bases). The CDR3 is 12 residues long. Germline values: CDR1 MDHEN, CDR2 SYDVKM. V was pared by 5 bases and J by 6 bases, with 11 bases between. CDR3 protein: CASSPGFSEQYF. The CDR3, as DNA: TGTGCCAGCAGTCCGGGGTTTAGCGAGCAGTACTTC.

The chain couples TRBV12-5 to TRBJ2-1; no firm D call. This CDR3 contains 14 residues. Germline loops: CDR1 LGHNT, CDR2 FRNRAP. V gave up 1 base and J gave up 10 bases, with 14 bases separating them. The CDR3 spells CASGLAQRLEEQFF. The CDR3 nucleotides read TGTGCTAGTGGTTTGGCCCAACGGCTAGAAGAGCAGTTCTTC.

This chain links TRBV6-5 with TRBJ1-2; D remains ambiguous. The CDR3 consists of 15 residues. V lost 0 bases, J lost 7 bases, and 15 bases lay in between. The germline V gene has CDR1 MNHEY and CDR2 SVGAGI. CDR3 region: CASSYSEPLAGGYTF. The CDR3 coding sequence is TGTGCCAGCAGTTACTCCGAACCGCTTGCAGGTGGCTACACCTTC.

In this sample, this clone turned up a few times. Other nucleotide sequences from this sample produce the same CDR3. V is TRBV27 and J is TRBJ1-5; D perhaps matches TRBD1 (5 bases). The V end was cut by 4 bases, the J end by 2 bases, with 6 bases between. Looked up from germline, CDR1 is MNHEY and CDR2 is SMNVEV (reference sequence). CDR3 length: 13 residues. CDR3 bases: TGTGCCAGCAGTTGGGGCGGCAATCAGCCCCAGCATTTT. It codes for CASSWGGNQPQHF.

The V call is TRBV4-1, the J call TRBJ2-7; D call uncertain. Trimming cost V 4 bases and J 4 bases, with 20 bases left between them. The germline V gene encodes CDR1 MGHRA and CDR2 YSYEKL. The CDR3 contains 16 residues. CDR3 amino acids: CASSPPKSASSYEQYF. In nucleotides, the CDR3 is TGCGCCAGCAGCCCACCCAAGAGCGCCTCTTCGTACGAGCAGTACTTC.

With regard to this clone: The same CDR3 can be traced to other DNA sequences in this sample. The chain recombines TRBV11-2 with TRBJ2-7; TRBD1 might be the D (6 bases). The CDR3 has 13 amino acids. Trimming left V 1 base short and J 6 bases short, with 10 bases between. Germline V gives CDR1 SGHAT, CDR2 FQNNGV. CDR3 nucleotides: TGTGCCAGCAGCTTAGCTGGGGGCCGCGAGCAGTACTTC. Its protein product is CASSLAGGREQYF.

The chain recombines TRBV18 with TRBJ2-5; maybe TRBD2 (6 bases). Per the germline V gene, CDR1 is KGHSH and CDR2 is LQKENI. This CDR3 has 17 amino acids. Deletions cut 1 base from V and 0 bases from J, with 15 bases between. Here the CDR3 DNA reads TGTGCCAGCTCACCACGGAGGGAGTCAGCCAACCAAGAGACCCAGTACTTC. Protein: CASSPRRESANQETQYF.

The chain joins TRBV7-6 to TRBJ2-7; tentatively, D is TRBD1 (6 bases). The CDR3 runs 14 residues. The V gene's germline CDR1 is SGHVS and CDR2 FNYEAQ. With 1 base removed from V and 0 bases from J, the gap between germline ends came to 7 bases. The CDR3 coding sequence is TGTGCCAGCAGCTTAGGGACAGACTCCTACGAGCAGTACTTC. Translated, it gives CASSLGTDSYEQYF.

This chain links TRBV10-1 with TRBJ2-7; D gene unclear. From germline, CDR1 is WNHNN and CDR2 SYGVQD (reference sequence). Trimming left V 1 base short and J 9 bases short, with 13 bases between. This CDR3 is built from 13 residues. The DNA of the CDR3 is TGCGCCAGCAGTGAGTTTCAGGACCGAGGGCAGTACTTC. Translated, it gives CASSEFQDRGQYF.

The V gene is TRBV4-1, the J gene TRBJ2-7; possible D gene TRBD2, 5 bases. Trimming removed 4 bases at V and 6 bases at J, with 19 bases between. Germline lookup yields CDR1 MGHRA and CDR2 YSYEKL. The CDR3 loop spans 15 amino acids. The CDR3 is CASSPLSGWRREQYF. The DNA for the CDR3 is TGCGCCAGCAGCCCATTGTCGGGGTGGCGTCGCGAGCAGTACTTC.

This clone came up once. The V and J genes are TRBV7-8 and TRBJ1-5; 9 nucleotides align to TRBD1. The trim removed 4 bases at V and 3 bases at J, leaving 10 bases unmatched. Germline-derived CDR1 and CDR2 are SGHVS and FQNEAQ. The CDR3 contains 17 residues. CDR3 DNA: TGTGCCAGCAGCTCCCGGGGGACAGGGATAAACAATCAGCCCCAGCATTTT. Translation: CASSSRGTGINNQPQHF.

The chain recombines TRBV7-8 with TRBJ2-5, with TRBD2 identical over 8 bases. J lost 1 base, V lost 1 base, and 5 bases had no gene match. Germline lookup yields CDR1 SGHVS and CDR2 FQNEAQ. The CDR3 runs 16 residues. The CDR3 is CASSLEVAGSQETQYF. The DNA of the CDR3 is TGTGCCAGCAGCTTAGAGGTAGCGGGATCCCAAGAGACCCAGTACTTC. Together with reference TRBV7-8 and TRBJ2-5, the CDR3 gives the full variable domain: GAGVSQSPRYKVAKRGQDVALRCDPISGHVSLFWYQQALGQGPEFLTYFQNEAQLDKSGLPSDRFFAERPEGSVSTLKIQRTQQEDSAVYLCASSLEVAGSQETQYFGPGTRLLVL.

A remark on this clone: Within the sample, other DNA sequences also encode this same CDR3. The CDR3 spells CASSPGQGGYGYTF. The CDR3 nucleotides read TGTGCCAGCAGCCCGGGACAAGGAGGCTATGGCTACACCTTC. This chain connects TRBV27 to TRBJ1-2; maybe TRBD1 (6 bases). The ends were cut back, 6 bases at V and 4 bases at J, with 15 bases in the middle. There are 14 residues in the CDR3. Germline values: CDR1 MNHEY, CDR2 SMNVEV (reference sequence).